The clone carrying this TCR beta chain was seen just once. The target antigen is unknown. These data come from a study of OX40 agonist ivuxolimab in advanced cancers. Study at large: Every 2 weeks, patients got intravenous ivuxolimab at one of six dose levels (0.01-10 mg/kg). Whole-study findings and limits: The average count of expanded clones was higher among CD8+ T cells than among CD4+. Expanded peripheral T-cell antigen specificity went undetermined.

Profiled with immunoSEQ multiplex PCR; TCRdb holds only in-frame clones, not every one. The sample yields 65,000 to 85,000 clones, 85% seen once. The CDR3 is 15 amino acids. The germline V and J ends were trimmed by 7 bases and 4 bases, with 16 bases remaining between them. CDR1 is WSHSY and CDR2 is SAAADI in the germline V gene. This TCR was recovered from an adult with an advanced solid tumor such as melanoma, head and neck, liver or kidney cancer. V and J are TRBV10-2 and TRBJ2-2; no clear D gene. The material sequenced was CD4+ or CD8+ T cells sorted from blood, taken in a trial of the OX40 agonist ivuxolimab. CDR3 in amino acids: CASTLPRRVTGELFF. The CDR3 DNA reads TGCGCCAGCACCCTACCCCGGAGAGTCACCGGGGAGCTGTTTTTT.